This section outlines one TCR beta chain sequence together with its context. Cohort assignment relied on participant-reported clinical history. Participants in the exposed group had met a COVID-19 case in the 2 weeks before joining the study. The record originates from a study of blood T cell repertoires in COVID-19. Study summary: The cDNA or gDNA used as material had been derived from T cells, B-cell-depleted T cells, or PBMCs.

From germline, CDR1 is ENHRY and CDR2 SYGVKD. The germline V and J ends were trimmed by 3 bases and 6 bases, with 9 bases remaining between them. The CDR3 is made up of 14 amino acids. Assay used: immunoSEQ multiplex PCR; TCRdb lists only in-frame clones, some missing. The data contain more than 300,000 clones, 90% to 95% of them seen just once; the ten biggest clones take up around 3.9%. This TCR was recovered from a woman between 25 and 40 years old who had been exposed to COVID-19. V gene TRBV10-3 combines with J gene TRBJ1-6; perhaps TRBD1 as D (6 bases). The sequencing sample was made of PBMCs or T cells enriched from blood (not recorded which). CDR3 nucleotides: TGTGCCATCAGTGATCTCAGGGGTAATTCACCCCTCCACTTT. Encoded protein: CAISDLRGNSPLHF.